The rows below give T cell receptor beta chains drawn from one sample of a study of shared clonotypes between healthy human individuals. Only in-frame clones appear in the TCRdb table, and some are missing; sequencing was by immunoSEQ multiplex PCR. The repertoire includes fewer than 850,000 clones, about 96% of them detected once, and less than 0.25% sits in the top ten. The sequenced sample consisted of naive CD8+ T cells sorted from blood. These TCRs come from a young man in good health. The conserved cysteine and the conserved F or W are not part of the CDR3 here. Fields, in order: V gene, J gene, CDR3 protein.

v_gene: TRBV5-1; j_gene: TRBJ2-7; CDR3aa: ASSLGSTGFDEQY
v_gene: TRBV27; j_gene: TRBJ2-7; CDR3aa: ASIGLGYEQY
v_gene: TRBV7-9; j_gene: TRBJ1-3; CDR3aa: ASSFPGGENTIY
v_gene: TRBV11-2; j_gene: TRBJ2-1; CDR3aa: ASSPGGGDNEQF
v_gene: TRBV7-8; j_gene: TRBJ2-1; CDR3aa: ASSLELPAERHNEQF
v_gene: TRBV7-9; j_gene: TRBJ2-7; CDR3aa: ASSFSRGQPKSYEQY
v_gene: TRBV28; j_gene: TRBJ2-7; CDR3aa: ASSLASGDHEQY
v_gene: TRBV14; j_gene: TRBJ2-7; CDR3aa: ASSREDGYEQY
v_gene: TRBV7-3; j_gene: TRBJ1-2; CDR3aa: ASSLYPGTYGYT
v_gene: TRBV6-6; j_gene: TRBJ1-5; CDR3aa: ASSYSTNENQPQH
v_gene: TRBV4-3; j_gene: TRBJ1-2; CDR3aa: ASSQTGQGNYGYT
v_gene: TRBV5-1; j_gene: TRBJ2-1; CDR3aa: ASSPMTSGTLEQF
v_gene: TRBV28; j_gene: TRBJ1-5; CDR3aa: ASNARGLSNQPQH
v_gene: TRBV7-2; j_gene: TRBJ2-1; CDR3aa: ALGEGPNYNEQF
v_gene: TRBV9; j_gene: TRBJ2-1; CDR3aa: ASSLRLANEQF
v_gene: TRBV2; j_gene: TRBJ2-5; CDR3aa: ASWRRGPQETQY
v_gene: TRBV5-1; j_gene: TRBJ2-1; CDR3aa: ASSLGESGTEQF
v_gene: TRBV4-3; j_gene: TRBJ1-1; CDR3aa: ASSQDGVAEAF
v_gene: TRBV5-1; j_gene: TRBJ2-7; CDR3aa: ASAATPGQGTGEQY
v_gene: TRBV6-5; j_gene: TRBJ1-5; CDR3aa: ASSNRGNQPQH
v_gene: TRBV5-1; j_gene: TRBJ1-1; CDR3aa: ASGWGTEAF
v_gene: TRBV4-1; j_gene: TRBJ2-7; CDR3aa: ASSQDQGGYEQY
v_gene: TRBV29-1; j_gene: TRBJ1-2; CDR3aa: SVDMEQGGNYGYT
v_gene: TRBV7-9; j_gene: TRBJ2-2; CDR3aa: ASSLDLGDANTGELF
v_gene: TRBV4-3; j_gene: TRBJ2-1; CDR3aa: ASSQGPSRRDQLDEQF
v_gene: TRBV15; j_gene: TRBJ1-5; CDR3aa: ATSTRQGFDSNQPQH
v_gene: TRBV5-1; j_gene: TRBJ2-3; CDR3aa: ASSLVAGTSTDTQY
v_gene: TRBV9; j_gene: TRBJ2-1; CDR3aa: ASQGSWGNNEQF
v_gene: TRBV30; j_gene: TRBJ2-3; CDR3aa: AWSPTSGTDTQY
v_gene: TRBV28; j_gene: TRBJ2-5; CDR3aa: ASNFGDLAQETQY
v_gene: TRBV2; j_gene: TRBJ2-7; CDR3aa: APRHRTTYEQY
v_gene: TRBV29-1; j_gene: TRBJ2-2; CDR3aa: SVLPGTGELF
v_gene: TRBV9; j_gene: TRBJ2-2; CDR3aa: ASKQATGPAGELF
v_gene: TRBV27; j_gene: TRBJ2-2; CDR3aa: ASSYSGSGTGELF
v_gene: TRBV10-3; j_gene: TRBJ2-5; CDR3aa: AISESAGGLETQY
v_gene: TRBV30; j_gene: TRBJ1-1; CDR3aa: AWSRTGPRVDEAF
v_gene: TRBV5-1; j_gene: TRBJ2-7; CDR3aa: ASSFDRAWSYEQY
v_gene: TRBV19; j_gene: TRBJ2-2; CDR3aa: ASSFGQGTGELF
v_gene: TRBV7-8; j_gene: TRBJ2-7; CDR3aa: ASSSLAVTTYEQY
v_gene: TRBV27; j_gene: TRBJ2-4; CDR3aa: ASSSSTGGRGNIQY
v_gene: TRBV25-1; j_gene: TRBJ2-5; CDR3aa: ASSQRGNQETQY
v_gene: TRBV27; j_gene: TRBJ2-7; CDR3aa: ASSPRQGRVYEQY
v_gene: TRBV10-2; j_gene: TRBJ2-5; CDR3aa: ASSESMALTRDSGGETQY
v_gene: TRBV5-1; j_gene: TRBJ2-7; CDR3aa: ASSSGGTVVLPSSYEQY
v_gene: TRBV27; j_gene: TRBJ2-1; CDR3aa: ASSLTGSSYNEQF
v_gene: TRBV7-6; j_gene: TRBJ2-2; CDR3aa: ASSLGNSVGTGELF
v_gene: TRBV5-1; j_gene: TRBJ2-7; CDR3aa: ASSLTGPPYEQY
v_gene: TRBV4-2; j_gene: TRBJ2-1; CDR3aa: ASSQLLAGGSPSSYNEQF
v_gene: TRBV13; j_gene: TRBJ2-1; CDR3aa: ASSLSRGEQF
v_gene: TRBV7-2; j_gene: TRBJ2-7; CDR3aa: ASSPFLVPLGSYEQY
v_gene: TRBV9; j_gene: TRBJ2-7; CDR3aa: ASSGGGYDEQY
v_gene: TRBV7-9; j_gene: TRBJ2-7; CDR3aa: ASSLAPDRAYEQY
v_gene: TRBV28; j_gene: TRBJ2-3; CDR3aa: ASSWDRTGRMTDTQY
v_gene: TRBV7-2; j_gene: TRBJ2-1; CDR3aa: ASSLSAGGYIGGQF
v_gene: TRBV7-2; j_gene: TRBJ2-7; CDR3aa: ASSSRDRSYEQY
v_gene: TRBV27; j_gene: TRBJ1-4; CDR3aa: ASSLGAATNEKLF
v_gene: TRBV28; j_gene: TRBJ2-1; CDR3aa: ASSGVVTNYNEQF